A selection of T cell receptor beta chains follows, all from one sample in a study of breast tumors, draining lymph nodes, adjacent tissues. TCRdb re-called the multiplex PCR reads with MiXCR, one entry per CDR3 protein. Counted here are about 200,000 distinct CDR3 sequences, over 25% occurring once; the ten biggest clones make up roughly 4%. Material for sequencing was axillary lymph node tissue. The receptors were gathered from a female donor with breast cancer. Some clones in this sample may be carry-over from other donors' samples. CDR3s include the opening cysteine and the closing phenylalanine or tryptophan. D genes are given only for firm matches. Clone size is stated in some rows and not others, as once, few, many or a class when expanded.

v_call	d_call	j_call	clone_size	cdr3_aa	cdr3_nt
TRBV3-1	-	TRBJ2-3	many	CASSQLGSTDTQYF	TGTGCCAGCAGCCAACTGGGTAGCACAGATACGCAGTATTTT
TRBV7-2	TRBD1	TRBJ1-2	-	CASSPTGSPYGYTF	TGCGCCAGCAGCCCGACAGGGAGCCCCTATGGCTACACCTTC
TRBV5-4	-	TRBJ2-5	-	CASSTKETQYF	TGTGCCAGCAGTACCAAGGAGACCCAGTACTTC
TRBV4-1	TRBD1	TRBJ2-7	-	CASSQEGTGPYEQYF	TGCGCCAGCAGCCAAGAAGGGACAGGGCCCTACGAGCAGTACTTC
TRBV7-9	TRBD1	TRBJ2-2	many	CASSPPDRGVNTGELFF	TGTGCCAGCAGCCCCCCGGACAGGGGGGTTAACACCGGGGAGCTGTTTTTT
TRBV5-8	-	TRBJ1-5	-	CASSPGVGRQPQHF	TGTGCCAGCAGCCCTGGAGTCGGAAGGCAGCCCCAGCATTTT
TRBV7-6	TRBD1	TRBJ1-2	many	CASSLAQGADYGYTF	TGTGCCAGCAGCTTAGCTCAGGGGGCGGACTATGGCTACACCTTC
TRBV7-9	TRBD2	TRBJ2-7	once	CASSLTSGTGHEQYF	TGTGCCAGCAGCTTGACTAGCGGGACAGGGCACGAGCAGTACTTC
TRBV5-6	-	TRBJ1-4	-	CASSVGQASNEKLFF	TGTGCCAGCAGCGTGGGGCAGGCGTCTAATGAAAAACTGTTTTTT
TRBV20-1	TRBD2	TRBJ2-1	many	CSATQIEGLAGGGRNEQFF	TGCAGTGCGACACAAATCGAGGGACTAGCGGGAGGAGGCCGCAATGAGCAGTTCTTC
TRBV6-2/TRBV6-3	-	TRBJ1-6	-	CASSYFGNPPLHF	TGTGCCAGCAGTTACTTTGGGAATCCACCCCTCCACTTT
TRBV5-6	TRBD1	TRBJ1-5	many	CASSLQGSNQPQHF	TGTGCCAGCAGCTTACAGGGGAGCAATCAGCCCCAGCATTTT
TRBV5-1	TRBD1	TRBJ1-1	-	CASSYGQGFSNTEAFF	TGCGCCAGCAGCTACGGACAGGGCTTTTCGAACACTGAAGCTTTCTTT
TRBV9	-	TRBJ1-6	once	CASSETVNSPLHF	TGTGCCAGCAGTGAGACAGTAAATTCACCCCTCCACTTT
TRBV5-1	-	TRBJ1-6	many	CASSLDPGGKNSPLHF	TGCGCCAGCAGCTTGGACCCGGGGGGCAAGAATTCACCCCTCCACTTT
TRBV27	-	TRBJ2-5	-	CASSSPKGEGRETQYF	TGTGCCAGCAGCTCTCCTAAGGGAGAAGGGCGGGAGACCCAGTACTTC
TRBV6-1	TRBD1	TRBJ2-7	many	CASSENWGQGVQYF	TGTGCCAGCAGTGAAAACTGGGGACAGGGGGTGCAGTACTTC
TRBV12-3/TRBV12-4	-	TRBJ2-3	many	CASTLKGVPLDTQYF	TGTGCCAGCACCCTCAAGGGGGTCCCCCTCGATACGCAGTATTTT
TRBV11-2	-	TRBJ1-3	-	CASSLEGFFYGYTIYF	TGTGCCAGCAGCTTAGAAGGCTTTTTCTATGGCTACACCATATATTTT
TRBV2	-	TRBJ2-3	-	CASRLGSTDTQYF	TGTGCCAGCAGATTAGGAAGCACAGATACGCAGTATTTT
TRBV20-1	TRBD2	TRBJ2-3	-	CSARELKTSGREYF	TGCAGTGCTAGAGAATTAAAGACTAGCGGGAGAGAGTATTTT
TRBV20-1	TRBD2	TRBJ2-1	many	CSAIRTSGRQEQFF	TGCAGTGCCATCCGGACTAGCGGGAGACAGGAGCAGTTCTTC
TRBV3-1	TRBD2	TRBJ2-5	-	CASSQDGGGPRQTQYF	TGTGCCAGCAGCCAAGACGGCGGGGGGCCGCGACAGACCCAGTACTTC
TRBV5-1	TRBD2	TRBJ2-3	-	CASSFSGGVTQYF	TGCGCCAGCAGCTTTAGCGGGGGGGTTACGCAGTATTTT
TRBV5-4	TRBD2	TRBJ2-3	many	CASSTGTSGRDTQYF	TGTGCCAGCAGCACCGGGACTAGCGGGAGGGATACGCAGTATTTT
TRBV20-1	TRBD2	TRBJ2-1	many	CSAPDLGGGYNEQFF	TGCAGTGCTCCGGATCTCGGGGGGGGTTACAATGAGCAGTTCTTC